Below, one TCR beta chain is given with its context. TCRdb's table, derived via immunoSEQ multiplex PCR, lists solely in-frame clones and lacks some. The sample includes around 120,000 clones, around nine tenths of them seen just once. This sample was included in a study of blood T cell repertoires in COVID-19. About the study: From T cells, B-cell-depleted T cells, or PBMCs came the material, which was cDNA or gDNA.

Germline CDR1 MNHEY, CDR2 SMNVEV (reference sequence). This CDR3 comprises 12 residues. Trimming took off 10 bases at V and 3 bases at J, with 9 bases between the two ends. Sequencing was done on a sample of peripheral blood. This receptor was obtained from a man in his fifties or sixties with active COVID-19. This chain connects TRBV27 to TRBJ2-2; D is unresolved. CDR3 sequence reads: CATRDYTGELFF. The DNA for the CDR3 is TGTGCCACCAGAGACTACACCGGGGAGCTGTTTTTT.